Shown below are 20 T cell receptor beta chains from a single sample sequenced in a study of blood T cells in healthy people across ages. A second PCR of 7 to 11 cycles used a sample-barcoded 5' primer and a J-beta primer mix. In TCRdb, the 5' RACE reads were re-called with MiXCR into one record per CDR3 protein. The data contain hundreds of thousands of distinct CDR3 sequences, approximately 21% of them singletons. Source material: blood. These receptor sequences come from a man aged 70 or older in good health.

This clonotype was seen a handful of times. The chain links TRBV6-2 or TRBV6-3 to TRBJ2-5; TRBD2 matches at 13 bases. The J call could be wrong; TRBJ2-1 is a better fit for the DNA end. In germline, CDR1 is MNHEY, CDR2 SVGEGT. The CDR3 runs 17 residues. CDR3 region: CASSTSTSGRAVYEQFF. The DNA of the CDR3 is TGTGCCAGCAGTACCAGCACTAGCGGGAGGGCCGTATATGAGCAGTTCTTC.

This clonotype showed up just a few times. The V gene is TRBV6-5, the J gene TRBJ2-7; 7 bases are shared with TRBD1. This CDR3 has 15 amino acids. Looked up from germline, CDR1 is MNHEY and CDR2 is SVGAGI. J gave up 2 bases and V 6 bases, and 10 bases lay outside the gene matches. CDR3 amino acids: CASSSPTGTAYEQYF. The CDR3 nucleotides read TGTGCCAGCAGCTCTCCCACCGGGACAGCCTACGAGCAGTACTTC.

This clonotype was recorded a few times. The chain joins TRBV18 to TRBJ2-7, with TRBD2 matching 13 bases. Germline CDR1 reads KGHSH; CDR2 reads LQKENI. CDR3 length: 16 amino acids. The trim removed 2 bases at V and 5 bases at J, leaving 6 bases unmatched. CDR3 nucleotides: TGTGCCAGCTCACCAGGGACTAGCGGGACTTACCACGAGCAGTACTTC. Amino acids: CASSPGTSGTYHEQYF.

V gene TRBV20-1 combines with J gene TRBJ2-7, with 10 bases identical to TRBD1. The germline CDR1 and CDR2 sequences are DFQATT and SNEGSKA (reference sequence). With V trimmed by 6 bases and J by 2 bases, 7 bases remained unmatched. This CDR3 has 14 amino acids. The CDR3 nucleotides are TGCAGTGCGACCGGGACAGGGGACCCCTACGAGCAGTACTTC. Encoded protein: CSATGTGDPYEQYF.

CDR3 nucleotide sequence: TGTGCCAGCAGCCAAGTGTCGCTCGCGGGAGGCCACAATGAGCAGTTCTTC. Translated: CASSQVSLAGGHNEQFF. This chain connects TRBV3-1 to TRBJ2-1, with 8 positions matching TRBD2. CDR3 length: 17 residues. Germline values: CDR1 LGHDT, CDR2 YNNKEL (reference sequence). J was trimmed by 5 bases and V by 1 base; bases with no gene match: 10.

This clonotype has only a few counts. Mismatch with germline at one junction end may stem from a read error. V is TRBV5-5 and J is TRBJ1-1; no firm D call. The germline V gene has CDR1 SGHKS and CDR2 YYEKEE (reference sequence). This CDR3 spans 13 amino acids. The chain's CDR3 is CASSLEGNTEALF. The CDR3 DNA sequence: TGTGCCAGCAGCTTGGAAGGGAACACTGAAGCTCTCTTT.

This clonotype was seen ten or more times. The chain uses TRBV24-1 and TRBJ2-5; D is possibly TRBD2 (5 bases). The DNA end favors TRBJ2-7, so the J call may be wrong. The CDR3 totals 14 residues. Germline V gene lookup returns CDR1 KGHDR and CDR2 SFDVKD. The CDR3 sequence: CATSHTRRPYEQYF. The CDR3 nucleotides read TGTGCCACCAGTCATACACGGAGGCCCTACGAGCAGTACTTC.

This clonotype was picked up a small number of times. This rearrangement joins TRBV19 to TRBJ1-6, with 7 bases matching TRBD1. The CDR3 contains 17 residues. J gave up 4 bases and V 2 bases, and 8 bases lay outside the gene matches. The germline gives CDR1 LNHDA, CDR2 SQIVND (reference sequence). For the CDR3, the DNA is TGTGCCAGTAGTATAAGGAACGTACAGGGGTATAATTCACCCCTCCACTTT. Translation gives CASSIRNVQGYNSPLHF.

This clonotype showed up many times. The chain combines TRBV5-1 with TRBJ2-3; tentatively, D is TRBD2 (5 bases). Deletions cut 0 bases from V and 3 bases from J, with 14 bases between. CDR3 length: 16 amino acids. Germline assignment: CDR1 SGHRS and CDR2 YFSETQ. The CDR3 DNA is TGCGCCAGCAGCTTGGAATTGTCGGGAAGTACAGATACGCAGTATTTT. Residues: CASSLELSGSTDTQYF.

CDR3 in amino acids: CASSLRQGAGYEQYF. CDR3 DNA: TGTGCCAGCAGCCTTCGACAGGGCGCCGGCTACGAGCAGTACTTC. The rearrangement links TRBV7-9 to TRBJ2-7; 7 bases agree with TRBD1. The germline gives CDR1 SEHNR, CDR2 FQNEAQ (reference sequence). The V segment lost 5 bases and the J segment 3 bases; nucleotides outside the gene matches: 10. The CDR3 totals 15 residues.

This clonotype was seen more than once but under ten times. The rearrangement uses TRBV18 and TRBJ1-1; D gene ambiguous. The CDR3 has 16 residues. Germline CDR1 reads KGHSH; CDR2 reads LQKENI. V gave up 1 base and J gave up 3 bases, with 15 bases separating them. CDR3 sequence (DNA): TGTGCCAGCTCACCACTACCCTCAGTCCTGGACACTGAAGCTTTCTTT. It translates to CASSPLPSVLDTEAFF.

This sequence joins TRBV6-5 and TRBJ2-5; D unclear. CDR1 and CDR2 from the germline V gene are MNHEY and SVGAGI. The CDR3 is 14 amino acids. Trimming cost V 5 bases and J 5 bases, with 15 bases left between them. CDR3 in DNA: TGTGCCAGCAGTACCCCCCGCGTAGGGGAGACCCAGTACTTC. It translates to CASSTPRVGETQYF.

This clonotype appeared a few times. This chain links TRBV2 with TRBJ2-7; the D gene is possibly TRBD1 (6 bases). In germline, CDR1 is SNHLY, CDR2 FYNNEI. The CDR3 consists of 12 residues. Trimming stripped 5 bases from V and 5 bases from J, with 10 bases between. CDR3 loop: CASSFRGDEQYF. Written as DNA, the CDR3 is TGTGCCAGCAGTTTCAGGGGCGACGAGCAGTACTTC.

The rearrangement joins TRBV6-1 to TRBJ2-5, with D possibly being TRBD2 (6 bases). Per germline, CDR1 MNHNS and CDR2 SASEGT. V lost 3 bases and J 5 bases, leaving 10 bases between the germline ends. The CDR3 consists of 13 residues. CDR3: CASSDTSMETQYF. The CDR3 nucleotides read TGTGCCAGCAGTGATACTAGCATGGAGACCCAGTACTTC.

This clonotype was counted a few times. The chain is built from TRBV24-1 and TRBJ2-7; tentative D call: TRBD2 (5 bases). Germline CDR1 is KGHDR and CDR2 is SFDVKD. The ends were cut back, 7 bases at V and 4 bases at J, with 19 bases in the middle. The CDR3 covers 15 residues. CDR3 DNA sequence: TGTGCCACCAGGCAGAGCGGCCTAGAGAAATACGAGCAGTACTTC. Its translation: CATRQSGLEKYEQYF.

The genes are TRBV5-4 and TRBJ1-2; 8 nucleotides align to TRBD1. J gave up 5 bases and V 4 bases, and 10 bases lay outside the gene matches. This CDR3 is built from 15 residues. CDR1 SGHNT and CDR2 YYREEE come from the germline V gene (reference sequence). For the CDR3, the DNA is TGTGCCAGCAGCGTCCGGGACAGGAGATCATATGGCTACACCTTC. Its translation: CASSVRDRRSYGYTF.

The chain employs TRBV28 and TRBJ1-1; possible D gene TRBD1, 6 bases. The CDR3 is 15 residues long. The V gene lost 7 bases and the J gene lost 6 bases, with 21 bases spanning the gap. Looked up from germline, CDR1 is MDHEN and CDR2 is SYDVKM. The CDR3 spells CASTGGDKWTSEAFF. The CDR3 DNA sequence: TGTGCCAGCACCGGGGGGGACAAGTGGACGTCTGAAGCTTTCTTT. Variable domain in full (rest from reference TRBV28 and TRBJ1-1): DVKVTQSSRYLVKRTGEKVFLECVQDMDHENMFWYRQDPGLGLRLIYFSYDVKMKEKGDIPEGYSVSREKKERFSLILESASTNQTSMYLCASTGGDKWTSEAFFGQGTRLTVV.

This clonotype was seen ten or more times. The rearrangement uses TRBV6-2 or TRBV6-3 and TRBJ1-1, with D tentatively TRBD1 (5 bases). This CDR3 region has 15 residues. Trimming cost V 5 bases and J 5 bases, with 18 bases left between them. CDR1 and CDR2 from the germline V gene are MNHEY and SVGEGT. CDR3 sequence reads: CASSLQPGTGTEAFF. The CDR3 DNA is TGTGCCAGCAGTCTACAACCCGGGACGGGAACTGAAGCTTTCTTT.

The chain recombines TRBV4-3 with TRBJ2-3, with TRBD1 matching over 8 bases. V dropped 1 base and J dropped 2; count of bases not matched to a gene: 2. This CDR3 spans 15 amino acids. Per germline, CDR1 LGHNA and CDR2 YSLEER. DNA of the CDR3: TGCGCCAGCAGCCAAGGTCAGGGGGCCACAGATACGCAGTATTTT. This codes for CASSQGQGATDTQYF.

The chain has TRBV28 and TRBJ2-3, with TRBD2 matching 13 bases. This CDR3 is 15 amino acids long. Germline V lookup: CDR1 MDHEN, CDR2 SYDVKM. V trimming: 4 bases; J trimming: 7 bases; junction bases outside the gene matches: 5. The CDR3 bases are TGTGCCAGCAGTTCCGGGACTAGCGGGAAATATACGCAGTATTTT. Translating it yields CASSSGTSGKYTQYF.